Each of the 21 T cell receptor beta chains below was sequenced from the same sample in a study of T cell clonality in common variable immunodeficiency. Repertoires were generated with immunoSEQ multiplex PCR, while TCRdb's copy carries only in-frame clones and drops some. The sample contains about 43,000 clones, none occurring once; 2% to 2.5% lies in the top ten. Sequencing was carried out using peripheral blood mononuclear cells. These receptors were obtained from a person aged 18 to 69 in good health.

This clone has at least ten counts. The read ends 3 residues early relative to the CDR3; the germline J gene fills the gap. The V call is TRBV9, the J call TRBJ1-3; a possible D gene is TRBD1 (5 bases). CDR3 length: 14 amino acids. Per the germline V gene, CDR1 is SGDLS and CDR2 is YYNGEE. The CDR3 region is CASSVGASGTPIYF. The sequenced CDR3 bases are TGTGCCAGCAGCGTAGGGGCTAGCGGGACCCCC. Based on the CDR3 plus reference TRBV9 and TRBJ1-3, the full variable domain is DSGVTQTPKHLITATGQRVTLRCSPRSGDLSVYWYQQSLDQGLQFLIQYYNGEERAKGNILERFSAQQFPDLHSELNLSSLELGDSALYFCASSVGASGTPIYFGEGSWLTVV.

This clone was seen at least ten times. From the germline J gene comes the end of the CDR3, since the read stops 3 residues before it. The chain employs TRBV20-1 and TRBJ2-7, with 8 bases lining up with TRBD2. Germline CDR1 DFQATT, CDR2 SNEGSKA (reference sequence). V trimming: 3 bases; J trimming: 2 bases; junction bases outside the gene matches: 12. There are 16 residues in the CDR3. The CDR3 DNA, read in part, is TGCAGTGCTAGCCGCGGCGGGGCGGGGGGACCCTACGAG. Translated: CSASRGGAGGPYE. The full CDR3 protein reads CSASRGGAGGPYEQYF.

This clone was observed at least ten times. The missing CDR3 end, 3 residues past where the read stops, is filled in from the germline J gene. The V and J genes are TRBV5-1 and TRBJ1-2, with 10 positions matching TRBD1. V lost 7 bases and J lost 2; bases outside the gene matches: 5. CDR1 SGHRS and CDR2 YFSETQ come from the germline V gene. This CDR3 spans 14 amino acids. Incomplete CDR3 DNA: TGCGCCAGCTTCCGGACAGGGGGGAACTATGGC. The encoded protein is CASFRTGGNYG. The entire CDR3 sequence reads CASFRTGGNYGYTF.

This clone has at least ten counts. Coverage ceases 3 residues before the CDR3 finishes, and the germline J gene fills in the end. The chain couples TRBV9 to TRBJ2-3; TRBD2 agrees at 11 bases. Germline CDR1 SGDLS, CDR2 YYNGEE. Trimming cost V 4 bases and J 1 base; bases outside gene matches: 5. CDR3 length: 16 residues. The covered CDR3 bases are TGTGCCAGCAGCTCATTAGCGGGGGGGGGCACAGATACG. It translates to CASSSLAGGGTDT. The full CDR3 sequence reads CASSSLAGGGTDTQYF.

The sample holds many counts of this clone. The CDR3 end is not reached by the read, which stops 3 residues before it; the germline J gene fills it in. The chain carries TRBV24-1 and TRBJ2-1, with 7 bases fitting TRBD2. V lost 3 bases and J lost 8; bases outside the gene matches: 0. Germline CDR1 reads KGHDR; CDR2 reads SFDVKD. This CDR3 spans 12 amino acids. The part of the CDR3 DNA that was read is TGTGCCACCAGTGATGGACTAGATGAG. Translation gives CATSDGLDE. The full CDR3 reads CATSDGLDEQFF.

This clone was seen at least ten times. The CDR3 protein is CSAKGPMGNEQYF. Partial CDR3 DNA: TGCAGTGCTAAGGGGCCAATGGGAAACGAG. The genes are TRBV20-1 and TRBJ2-7, with a weak D call TRBD1 (5 bases). The observed sequence ends 3 residues before the CDR3 terminus, with the missing tail filled in from the germline J gene. V lost 4 bases to trimming and J lost 5 bases, with 15 bases between them. Germline CDR1 and CDR2: DFQATT and SNEGSKA (reference sequence). The CDR3 extends over 13 amino acids.

This clone appeared many times. The CDR3 end lies 3 residues beyond the end of the read and is filled in from the germline J gene. The chain combines TRBV19 with TRBJ1-5; D gene uncertain. Trimming left V 8 bases short and J 0 bases short, with 11 bases between. The CDR3 loop spans 14 amino acids. The germline V gene has CDR1 LNHDA and CDR2 SQIVND (reference sequence). CDR3 loop: CASSVGDSNQPQHF. Partial CDR3 DNA: TGTGCCAGTTCGGTCGGTGATAGCAATCAGCCC.

This clone was found many times. The read comes to an end 3 residues before the CDR3 does, leaving the germline J gene to fill in the end. This chain connects TRBV7-9 to TRBJ1-2, with D tentatively TRBD1 (5 bases). The germline V gene encodes CDR1 SEHNR and CDR2 FQNEAQ (reference sequence). V lost 2 bases and J lost 6, with 13 bases in between. This CDR3 is 14 amino acids long. The sequenced CDR3 bases are TGTGCCAGCAGCTTAAATCCAGGGCCTCATGGC. Translating gives CASSLNPGPHG. The entire CDR3 reads CASSLNPGPHGYTF.

The sample holds a few counts of this clone. The read comes to an end 3 residues before the CDR3 does, leaving the germline J gene to fill in the end. This sequence joins TRBV5-1 and TRBJ2-5; 7 nucleotides match TRBD2. CDR3 size: 14 residues. CDR1 and CDR2 (germline): SGHRS, YFSETQ. After removal of 9 bases from V and 3 bases from J, the junction contained 11 bases not matched to a gene. The CDR3 sequence: CATNQGLTEETQYF. The sequenced CDR3 bases are TGCGCCACTAACCAGGGACTAACGGAAGAGACC.

This clone was counted many times. Read coverage stops 3 residues before the CDR3 terminus; the germline J gene supplies the remainder. The rearrangement links TRBV20-1 to TRBJ2-3, with 8 bases identical to TRBD2. Germline V gene lookup returns CDR1 DFQATT and CDR2 SNEGSKA (reference sequence). With V trimmed by 4 bases and J by 3 bases, 12 bases remained unmatched. The CDR3 has 16 residues. The CDR3 here is CSANGRAGASTDTQYF. The CDR3 bases that were read are TGCAGTGCTAATGGGAGAGCGGGAGCTAGTACAGATACG.

In its sample, this clone was seen a few times. The CDR3 end falls 3 residues outside the read, so it is completed with the germline J gene. This chain connects TRBV7-9 to TRBJ1-1, with a possible D match to TRBD1 (5 bases). Between the trimmed V and J ends, which lost 2 bases and 3 bases, there was a span of 13 bases. The germline gives CDR1 SEHNR, CDR2 FQNEAQ (reference sequence). The CDR3 length is 15 residues. The CDR3 spells CASSLPAGVDTEAFF. CDR3 DNA (partial): TGTGCCAGCAGCTTACCGGCGGGGGTTGACACTGAA. The variable domain in full, completed from reference TRBV7-9 and TRBJ1-1, reads DTGVSQNPRHKITKRGQNVTFRCDPISEHNRLYWYRQTLGQGPEFLTYFQNEAQLEKSRLLSDRFSAERPKGSFSTLEIQRTEQGDSAMYLCASSLPAGVDTEAFFGQGTRLTVV.

This clone was recorded at least ten times. The read ends 3 residues early relative to the CDR3; the germline J gene fills the gap. This sequence joins TRBV19 and TRBJ1-1; TRBD1 is a possible D gene (5 bases). Germline V gives CDR1 LNHDA, CDR2 SQIVND (reference sequence). V lost 9 bases and J lost 4, with 15 bases in between. The CDR3 is made up of 13 amino acids. CDR3 residues: CASRGKFGTEAFF. The sequenced CDR3 bases are TGTGCCAGCCGGGGGAAATTTGGCACTGAA.

Ten or more counts support this clone. The read ends 3 residues before the CDR3 terminus; that terminus is restored from the germline J gene. The chain recombines TRBV5-1 with TRBJ2-7; D is undetermined. V lost 3 bases and J lost 2, with 3 bases in between. CDR3 length: 11 amino acids. CDR1 and CDR2 from the germline V gene are SGHRS and YFSETQ. The covered CDR3 bases are TGCGCCAGCAGCTCAACCTACGAG. Residues: CASSSTYE. The whole CDR3 is CASSSTYEQYF.

This clone was seen at least ten times. CDR3 region: CSTEYRTSGRTDTQYF. The sequenced CDR3 bases are TGCAGCACGGAATACCGGACTAGCGGGAGGACAGATACG. The chain joins TRBV29-1 to TRBJ2-3; 14 nucleotides align to TRBD2. Coverage ceases 3 residues before the CDR3 finishes, and the germline J gene fills in the end. This CDR3 comprises 16 residues. Germline CDR1 is SQVTM and CDR2 is ANQGSEA. Losses at the gene ends were 8 bases for V and 3 bases for J; bases not matched to a gene: 10.

This clone was counted a few times. Just one base apart from a much larger clone, this may be a read error. Partial CDR3 DNA: TGTGCCAGCTCACTGGGGGGGTCTGGGGCCAACGTG. It translates to CASSLGGSGANV. In full, the CDR3 is CASSLGGSGANVLFF. The chain joins TRBV18 to TRBJ2-2; 7 bases map to TRBD2. The DNA ends 3 residues before the CDR3 does, and the rest of the CDR3 is filled in from the germline J gene. CDR3 length equals 15 residues. Germline-derived CDR1 and CDR2 are KGHSH and LQKENI. Combining the CDR3 with reference TRBV18 and TRBJ2-2 gives the whole variable domain NAGVMQNPRHLVRRRGQEARLRCSPMKGHSHVYWYRQLPEEGLKFMVYLQKENIIDESGMPKERFSAEFPKEGPSILRIQQVVRGDSAAYFCASSLGGSGANVLFFGEGSRLTVL.

This clone occurred many times. The CDR3 extends 3 residues past the end of the read, so its final part is completed from the germline J gene. This chain connects TRBV30 to TRBJ1-1; tentatively, D is TRBD1 (6 bases). The CDR3 is made up of 16 amino acids. V lost 4 bases to trimming and J lost 1 base, with 19 bases between them. The germline CDR1 and CDR2 sequences are GTSNPN and SVGIG (reference sequence). The CDR3 DNA, read in part, is TGTGCCTGGAACTGGGGGGGGGCCGAACAGAACACTGAA. Translating it yields CAWNWGGAEQNTE. The full CDR3 protein reads CAWNWGGAEQNTEAFF.

This clone was seen repeatedly, ten times or more. The read stops 3 residues short of the end of the CDR3; the missing end is completed from the germline J gene. The chain links TRBV11-2 to TRBJ1-1, with D perhaps TRBD1 (6 bases). The CDR3 is 14 amino acids. V shed 1 base and J shed 7 bases, with 13 bases lying between them. Germline CDR1 SGHAT, CDR2 FQNNGV. The CDR3 protein is CASSLGGGLGEAFF. The covered CDR3 bases are TGTGCCAGCAGCTTAGGCGGGGGGCTGGGTGAA.

At least ten counts were recorded for this clone. The sequenced fragment ends 3 residues before the CDR3 boundary, so the rest is inferred from the germline J gene. The chain combines TRBV5-4 with TRBJ2-3; perhaps TRBD2 as D (5 bases). The ends were cut back, 3 bases at V and 2 bases at J, with 16 bases in the middle. Germline V gene sequence: CDR1 SGHNT, CDR2 YYREEE (reference sequence). The CDR3 has 16 amino acids. The CDR3 region is CASSSRRSANTDTQYF. Incomplete CDR3 DNA: TGTGCCAGCAGCTCCCGGAGGAGCGCGAACACAGATACG.

This clone was picked up many times. The read halts 3 residues ahead of the CDR3 end, with the missing end drawn from the germline J gene. This rearrangement joins TRBV7-8 to TRBJ2-7; D is undetermined. CDR3 length: 14 amino acids. In germline, CDR1 is SGHVS, CDR2 FQNEAQ. The ends were cut back, 1 base at V and 2 bases at J, with 9 bases in the middle. CDR3 DNA, as far as it was read: TGTGCCAGCAGCTTAGTACTTACCGCCTACGAG. It specifies CASSLVLTAYE. The complete CDR3 reads CASSLVLTAYEQYF.

This clone showed up many times. The read comes to an end 3 residues before the CDR3 does, leaving the germline J gene to fill in the end. The rearrangement uses TRBV19 and TRBJ2-2; TRBD2 matches at 8 bases. V was pared by 6 bases and J by 5 bases, with 11 bases of the junction left unmatched. There are 16 residues in the CDR3. Germline CDR1 LNHDA, CDR2 SQIVND (reference sequence). The sequenced CDR3 bases are TGTGCCAGTAGGAATACAGCGGGAGCCCTGACCGGGGAG. The encoded protein is CASRNTAGALTGE. The whole CDR3 protein is CASRNTAGALTGELFF.

Ten or more counts support this clone. The read terminates 3 residues before the CDR3 end, so the remaining end is supplied by the germline J gene. The chain has TRBV7-9 and TRBJ2-7; D is uncertain. The CDR3 covers 14 residues. Germline assignment: CDR1 SEHNR and CDR2 FQNEAQ (reference sequence). Trimming shortened V by 1 base and J by 0 bases, and 7 bases separated the two germline ends. The CDR3: CASSLGSDSYEQYF. Partial CDR3 DNA: TGTGCCAGCAGCTTAGGGTCAGACTCCTACGAG.